Included here is one T cell receptor (beta chain) sequence, with context. Its matching antigen is unknown. The germline gives CDR1 KGHSH, CDR2 LQKENI. CDR3 length: 15 amino acids. After removal of 3 bases from V and 4 bases from J, the junction contained 6 bases not matched to a gene. The record originates from a study of cytomegalovirus exposure and HLA in healthy donors. General study points: The later analysis indicated that the majority of CMV-associated TCR beta chains appeared HLA-restricted. For most TCR sequences rarity was the rule, although some public TCRs occurred in many donors. Presence/absence analyses assumed roughly uniform sequencing depth across donors.

Vbeta (60) and Jbeta (13) primers were used in the PCR. Sequencing was performed with immunoSEQ multiplex PCR; in TCRdb, only in-frame clones are kept and a portion is missing. The sample has 150,000 to 200,000 clones; approximately 82% are singletons. The chain combines TRBV18 with TRBJ1-1, with 9 bases that match TRBD1. The clonotype originates from a woman aged 18-29 years in good health and CMV-seropositive. The specimen was PBMCs. For the CDR3, the DNA is TGTGCCAGCTCACCCGAGACAGGGGGGGGCACTGAAGCTTTCTTT. Translation: CASSPETGGGTEAFF.